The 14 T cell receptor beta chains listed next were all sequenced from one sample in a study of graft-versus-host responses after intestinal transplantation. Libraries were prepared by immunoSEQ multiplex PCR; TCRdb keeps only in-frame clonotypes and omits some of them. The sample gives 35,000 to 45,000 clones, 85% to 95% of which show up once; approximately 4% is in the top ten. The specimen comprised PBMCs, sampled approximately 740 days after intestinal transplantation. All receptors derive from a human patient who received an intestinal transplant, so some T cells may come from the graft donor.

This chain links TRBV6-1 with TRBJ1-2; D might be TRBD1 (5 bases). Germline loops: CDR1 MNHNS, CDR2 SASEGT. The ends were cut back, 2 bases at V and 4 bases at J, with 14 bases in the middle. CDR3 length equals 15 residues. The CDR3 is CASSEWVAQGYGYTF. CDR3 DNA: TGTGCCAGCAGTGAATGGGTGGCGCAGGGCTATGGCTACACCTTC.

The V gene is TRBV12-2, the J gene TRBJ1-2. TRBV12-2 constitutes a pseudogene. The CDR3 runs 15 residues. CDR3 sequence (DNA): TGTGCAAGTCGCTTAGGAGGTAAATTCGGGTGCGGCTACACCTTC. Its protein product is CASRLGGKFGCGYTF.

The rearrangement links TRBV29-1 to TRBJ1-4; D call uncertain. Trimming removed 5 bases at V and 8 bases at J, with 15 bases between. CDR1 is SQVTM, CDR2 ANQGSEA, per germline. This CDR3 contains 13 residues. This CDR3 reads CSVMPAVEEKLFF. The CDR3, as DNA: TGCAGCGTTATGCCCGCAGTCGAAGAAAAACTGTTTTTT.

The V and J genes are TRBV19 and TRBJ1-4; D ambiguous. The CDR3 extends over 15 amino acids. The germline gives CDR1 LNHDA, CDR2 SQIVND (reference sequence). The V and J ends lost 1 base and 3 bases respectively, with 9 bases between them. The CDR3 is CASSIGPASNEKLFF. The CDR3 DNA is TGTGCCAGTAGTATAGGTCCAGCATCTAATGAAAAACTGTTTTTT.

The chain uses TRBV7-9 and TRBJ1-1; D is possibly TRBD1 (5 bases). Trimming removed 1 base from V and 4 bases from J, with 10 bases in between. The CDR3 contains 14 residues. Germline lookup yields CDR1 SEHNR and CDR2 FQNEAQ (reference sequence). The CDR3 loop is CASSLGTLSTEAFF. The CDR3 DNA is TGTGCCAGCAGCTTAGGGACACTGAGCACTGAAGCTTTCTTT. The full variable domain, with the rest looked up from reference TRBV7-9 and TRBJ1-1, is DTGVSQNPRHKITKRGQNVTFRCDPISEHNRLYWYRQTLGQGPEFLTYFQNEAQLEKSRLLSDRFSAERPKGSFSTLEIQRTEQGDSAMYLCASSLGTLSTEAFFGQGTRLTVV.

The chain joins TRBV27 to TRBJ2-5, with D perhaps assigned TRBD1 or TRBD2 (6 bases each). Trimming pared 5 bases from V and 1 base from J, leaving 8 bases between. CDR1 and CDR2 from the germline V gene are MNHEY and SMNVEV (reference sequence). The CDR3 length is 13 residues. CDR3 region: CASSRGLQETQYF. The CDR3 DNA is TGTGCCAGCAGTCGGGGGCTCCAAGAGACCCAGTACTTC.

The CDR3 region is CASSPYDHDYEQYF. DNA of the CDR3: TGTGCCAGCAGCCCCTATGACCACGACTACGAGCAGTACTTC. This chain uses TRBV9 with TRBJ2-7; no clear D. Germline CDR1 and CDR2: SGDLS and YYNGEE. The V and J ends lost 4 bases and 3 bases respectively, with 14 bases between them. The CDR3 totals 14 residues.

DNA of the CDR3: TGTGCCAGCGGCCGAGCGGCTACCGGCTACGAGCAGTACTTC. It specifies CASGRAATGYEQYF. The chain combines TRBV6-6 with TRBJ2-7; tentatively, D is TRBD2 (5 bases). The V gene's germline CDR1 is MNHNY and CDR2 SVGAGI (reference sequence). The CDR3 has 14 residues. The ends were cut back, 8 bases at V and 3 bases at J, with 17 bases in the middle.

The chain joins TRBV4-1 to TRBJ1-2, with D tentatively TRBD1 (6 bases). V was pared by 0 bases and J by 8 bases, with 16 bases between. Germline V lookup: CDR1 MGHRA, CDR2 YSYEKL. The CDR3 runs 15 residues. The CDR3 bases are TGCGCCAGCAGCCAAGAGGGACACGAAGTTGGCGGCTACACCTTC. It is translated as CASSQEGHEVGGYTF.

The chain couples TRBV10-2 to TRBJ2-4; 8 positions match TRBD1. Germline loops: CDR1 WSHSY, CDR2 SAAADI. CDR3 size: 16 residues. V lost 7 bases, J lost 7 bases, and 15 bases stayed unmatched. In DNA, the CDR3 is TGCGCCAGCAACAATGGGCTGGGGGACAGGAAGAACATTCAGTACTTC. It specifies CASNNGLGDRKNIQYF.

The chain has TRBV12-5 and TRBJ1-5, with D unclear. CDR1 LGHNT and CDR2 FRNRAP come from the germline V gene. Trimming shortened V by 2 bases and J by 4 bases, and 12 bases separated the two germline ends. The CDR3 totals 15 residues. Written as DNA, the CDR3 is TGTGCTAGTGGTTTGTTGGGGAGGGAGAATCAGCCCCAGCATTTT. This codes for CASGLLGRENQPQHF.

The CDR3 sequence is CASAILRGEYNEQFF. CDR3 nucleotides: TGTGCCAGCGCAATACTTCGGGGGGAGTACAATGAGCAGTTCTTC. The rearrangement joins TRBV2 to TRBJ2-1; 7 positions agree with TRBD2. Losses at the gene ends were 8 bases for V and 4 bases for J; bases not matched to a gene: 11. The CDR3 is 15 residues long. Germline values: CDR1 SNHLY, CDR2 FYNNEI.

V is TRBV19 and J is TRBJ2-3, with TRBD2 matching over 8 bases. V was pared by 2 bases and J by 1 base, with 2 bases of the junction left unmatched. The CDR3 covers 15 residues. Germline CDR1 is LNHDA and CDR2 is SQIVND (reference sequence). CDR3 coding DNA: TGTGCCAGTAGTATACGTAGCGGGGGCACAGATACGCAGTATTTT. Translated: CASSIRSGGTDTQYF. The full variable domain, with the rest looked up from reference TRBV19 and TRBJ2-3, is DGGITQSPKYLFRKEGQNVTLSCEQNLNHDAMYWYRQDPGQGLRLIYYSQIVNDFQKGDIAEGYSVSREKKESFPLTVTSAQKNPTAFYLCASSIRSGGTDTQYFGPGTRLTVL.

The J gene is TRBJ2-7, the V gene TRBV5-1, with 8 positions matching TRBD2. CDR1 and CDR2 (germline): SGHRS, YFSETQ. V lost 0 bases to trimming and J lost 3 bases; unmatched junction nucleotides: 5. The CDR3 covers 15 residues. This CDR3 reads CASSLAPAGDYEQYF. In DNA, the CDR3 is TGCGCCAGCAGCTTGGCCCCAGCGGGGGACTACGAGCAGTACTTC.